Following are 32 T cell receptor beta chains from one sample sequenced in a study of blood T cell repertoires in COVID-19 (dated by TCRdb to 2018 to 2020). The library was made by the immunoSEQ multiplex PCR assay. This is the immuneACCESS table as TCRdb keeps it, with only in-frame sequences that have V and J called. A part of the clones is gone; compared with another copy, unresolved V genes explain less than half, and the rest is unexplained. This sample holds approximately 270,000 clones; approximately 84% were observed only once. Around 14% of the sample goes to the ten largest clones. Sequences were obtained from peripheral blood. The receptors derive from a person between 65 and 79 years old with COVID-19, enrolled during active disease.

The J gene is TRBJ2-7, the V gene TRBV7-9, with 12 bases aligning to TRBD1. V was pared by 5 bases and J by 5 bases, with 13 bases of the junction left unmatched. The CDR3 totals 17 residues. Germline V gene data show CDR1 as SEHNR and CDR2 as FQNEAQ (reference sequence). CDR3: CASSPPFGTGGFDEQYF. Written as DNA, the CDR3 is TGTGCCAGCAGCCCACCATTCGGGACAGGGGGCTTTGACGAGCAGTACTTC.

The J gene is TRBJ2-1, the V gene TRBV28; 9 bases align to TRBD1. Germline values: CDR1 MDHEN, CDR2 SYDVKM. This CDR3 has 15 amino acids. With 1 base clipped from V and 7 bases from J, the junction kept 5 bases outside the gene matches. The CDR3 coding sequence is TGTGCCAGCAGTTTATCTAGGGGACAGGGAAATGAGCAGTTCTTC. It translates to CASSLSRGQGNEQFF.

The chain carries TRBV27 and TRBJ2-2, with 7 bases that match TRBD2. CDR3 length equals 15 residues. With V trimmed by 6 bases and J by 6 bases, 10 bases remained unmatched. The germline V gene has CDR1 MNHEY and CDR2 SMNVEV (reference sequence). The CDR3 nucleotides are TGTGCCAGCAGGACCTTTGGGGGGGTGTCCGGGGAGCTGTTTTTT. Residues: CASRTFGGVSGELFF.

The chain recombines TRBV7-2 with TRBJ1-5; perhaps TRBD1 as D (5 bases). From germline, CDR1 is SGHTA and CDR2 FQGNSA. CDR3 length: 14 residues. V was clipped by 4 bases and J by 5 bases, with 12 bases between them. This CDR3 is CASSSPGGDQPQHF. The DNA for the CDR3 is TGTGCCAGCAGCTCCCCTGGGGGGGATCAGCCCCAGCATTTT.

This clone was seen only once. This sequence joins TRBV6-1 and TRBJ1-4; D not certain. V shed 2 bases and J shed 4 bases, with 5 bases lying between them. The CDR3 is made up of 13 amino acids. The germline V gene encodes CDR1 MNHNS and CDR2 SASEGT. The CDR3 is CASSEQRNEKLFF. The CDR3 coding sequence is TGTGCCAGCAGTGAACAGCGTAATGAAAAACTGTTTTTT.

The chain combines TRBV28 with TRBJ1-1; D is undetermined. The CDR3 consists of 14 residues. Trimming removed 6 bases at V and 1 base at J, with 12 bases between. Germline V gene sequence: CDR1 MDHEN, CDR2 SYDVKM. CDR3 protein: CASRPPGTNTEAFF. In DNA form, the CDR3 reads TGTGCCAGCAGACCCCCCGGTACGAACACTGAAGCTTTCTTT.

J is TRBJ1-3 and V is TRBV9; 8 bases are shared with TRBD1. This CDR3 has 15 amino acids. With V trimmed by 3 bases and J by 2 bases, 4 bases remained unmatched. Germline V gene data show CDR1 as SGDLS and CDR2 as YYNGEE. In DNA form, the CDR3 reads TGTGCCAGCAGCGCCAGGACAGGGACTGGAAACACCATATATTTT. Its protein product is CASSARTGTGNTIYF.

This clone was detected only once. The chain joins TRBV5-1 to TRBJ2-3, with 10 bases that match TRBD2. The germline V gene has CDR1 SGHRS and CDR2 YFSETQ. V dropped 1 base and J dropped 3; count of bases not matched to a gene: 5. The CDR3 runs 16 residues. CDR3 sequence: CASSLNGLAETDTQYF. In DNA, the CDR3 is TGCGCCAGCAGCTTGAATGGACTAGCGGAGACAGATACGCAGTATTTT.

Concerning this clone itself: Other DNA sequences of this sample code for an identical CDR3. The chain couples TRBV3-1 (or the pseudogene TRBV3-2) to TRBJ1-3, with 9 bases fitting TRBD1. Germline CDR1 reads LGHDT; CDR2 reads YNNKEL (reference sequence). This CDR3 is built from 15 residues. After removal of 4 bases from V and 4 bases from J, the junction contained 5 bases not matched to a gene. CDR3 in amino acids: CASSPGQGRGNTIYF. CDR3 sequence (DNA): TGTGCCAGCAGCCCCGGACAGGGGAGAGGAAACACCATATATTTT.

The CDR3 bases are TGTGCCAGCAGCGTAGCCAGCGGGGGGGCTCAAGAGACCCAGTACTTC. Protein: CASSVASGGAQETQYF. The J gene is TRBJ2-5, the V gene TRBV9, with 10 bases fitting TRBD2. CDR1 is SGDLS, CDR2 YYNGEE, per germline. The junction had 4 bases not matched to a gene; V was cut back by 0 bases and J by 2 bases. This CDR3 is 16 amino acids long.

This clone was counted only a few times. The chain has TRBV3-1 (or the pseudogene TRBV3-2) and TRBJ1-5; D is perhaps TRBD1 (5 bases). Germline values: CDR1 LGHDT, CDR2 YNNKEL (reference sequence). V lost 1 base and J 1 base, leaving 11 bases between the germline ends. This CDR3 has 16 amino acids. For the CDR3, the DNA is TGTGCCAGCAGCCAAGGGAGGGGAGGCAGCAATCAGCCCCAGCATTTT. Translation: CASSQGRGGSNQPQHF.

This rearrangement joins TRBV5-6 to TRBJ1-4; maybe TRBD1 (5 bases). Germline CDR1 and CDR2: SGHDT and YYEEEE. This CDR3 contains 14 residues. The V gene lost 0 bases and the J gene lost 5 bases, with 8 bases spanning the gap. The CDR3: CASSLAQGNEKLFF. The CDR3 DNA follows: TGTGCCAGCAGCTTGGCCCAGGGAAATGAAAAACTGTTTTTT.

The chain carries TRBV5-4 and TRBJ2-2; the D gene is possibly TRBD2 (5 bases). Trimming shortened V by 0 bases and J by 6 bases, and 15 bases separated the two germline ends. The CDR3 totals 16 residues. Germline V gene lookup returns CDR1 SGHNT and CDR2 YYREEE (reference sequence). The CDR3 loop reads CASSLDQLGVPGELFF. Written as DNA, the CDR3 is TGTGCCAGCAGCTTGGATCAGCTCGGGGTGCCCGGGGAGCTGTTTTTT.

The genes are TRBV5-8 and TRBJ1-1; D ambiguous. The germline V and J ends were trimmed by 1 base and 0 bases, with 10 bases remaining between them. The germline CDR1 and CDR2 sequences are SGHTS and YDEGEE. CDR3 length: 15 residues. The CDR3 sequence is CASSLLAGMNTEAFF. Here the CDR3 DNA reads TGTGCCAGCAGCTTGCTGGCAGGCATGAACACTGAAGCTTTCTTT.

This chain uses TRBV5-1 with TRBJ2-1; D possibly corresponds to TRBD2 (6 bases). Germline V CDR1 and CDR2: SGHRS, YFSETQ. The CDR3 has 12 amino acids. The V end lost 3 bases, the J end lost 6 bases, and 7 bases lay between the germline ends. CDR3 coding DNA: TGCGCCAGCAGCTCCGGGGGCAATGAGCAGTTCTTC. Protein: CASSSGGNEQFF.

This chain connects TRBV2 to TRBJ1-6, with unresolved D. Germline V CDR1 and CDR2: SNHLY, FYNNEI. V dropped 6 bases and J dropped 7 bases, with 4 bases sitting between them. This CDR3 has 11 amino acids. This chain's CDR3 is CASSVNSPLHF. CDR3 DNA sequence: TGTGCCAGCAGCGTAAATTCACCCCTCCACTTT.

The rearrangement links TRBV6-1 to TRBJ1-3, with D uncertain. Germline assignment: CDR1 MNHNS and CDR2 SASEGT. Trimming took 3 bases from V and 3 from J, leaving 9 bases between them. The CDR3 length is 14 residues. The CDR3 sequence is CASSEVARGNTIYF. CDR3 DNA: TGTGCCAGCAGTGAGGTGGCACGTGGAAACACCATATATTTT.

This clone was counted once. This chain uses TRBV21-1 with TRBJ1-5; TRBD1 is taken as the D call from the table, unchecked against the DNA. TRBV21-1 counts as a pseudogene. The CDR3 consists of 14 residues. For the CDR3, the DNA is TGTGCCAGCAGCAAAGGACAGGGTTATCAGCCCCAGCATTTT. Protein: CASSKGQGYQPQHF.

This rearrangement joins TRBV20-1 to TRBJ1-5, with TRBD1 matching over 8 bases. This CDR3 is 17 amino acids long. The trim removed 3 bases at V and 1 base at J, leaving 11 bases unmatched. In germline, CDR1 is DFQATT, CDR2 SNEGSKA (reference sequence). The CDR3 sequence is CSASTNRGRVSNQPQHF. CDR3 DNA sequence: TGCAGTGCTAGTACTAACAGGGGGAGAGTAAGCAATCAGCCCCAGCATTTT.

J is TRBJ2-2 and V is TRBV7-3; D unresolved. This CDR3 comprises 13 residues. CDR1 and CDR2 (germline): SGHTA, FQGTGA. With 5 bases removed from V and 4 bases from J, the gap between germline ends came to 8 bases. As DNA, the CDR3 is TGTGCCAGCAGCCTACAGAGCACCGGGGAGCTGTTTTTT. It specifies CASSLQSTGELFF.

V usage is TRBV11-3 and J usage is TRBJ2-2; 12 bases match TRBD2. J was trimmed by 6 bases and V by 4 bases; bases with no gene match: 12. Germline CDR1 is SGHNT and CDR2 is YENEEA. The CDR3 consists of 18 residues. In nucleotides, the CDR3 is TGTGCCAGCAGCTCCCGGGGCTCCCTAGCGGGAGGGGCCGGGGAGCTGTTTTTT. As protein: CASSSRGSLAGGAGELFF.

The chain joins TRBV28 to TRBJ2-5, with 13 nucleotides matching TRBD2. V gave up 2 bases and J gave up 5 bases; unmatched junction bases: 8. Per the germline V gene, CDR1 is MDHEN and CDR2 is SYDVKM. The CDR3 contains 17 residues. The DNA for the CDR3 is TGTGCCAGCAGTTTAGCCGGGACTAGCGGGGCCCGGGAGACCCAGTACTTC. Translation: CASSLAGTSGARETQYF.

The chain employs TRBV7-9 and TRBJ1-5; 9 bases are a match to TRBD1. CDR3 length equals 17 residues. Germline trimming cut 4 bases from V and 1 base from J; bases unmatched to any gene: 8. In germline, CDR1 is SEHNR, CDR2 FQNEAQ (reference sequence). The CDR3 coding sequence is TGTGCCAGCAGCTCCGAAGGGACAGGGAGGAGCAATCAGCCCCAGCATTTT. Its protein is CASSSEGTGRSNQPQHF.

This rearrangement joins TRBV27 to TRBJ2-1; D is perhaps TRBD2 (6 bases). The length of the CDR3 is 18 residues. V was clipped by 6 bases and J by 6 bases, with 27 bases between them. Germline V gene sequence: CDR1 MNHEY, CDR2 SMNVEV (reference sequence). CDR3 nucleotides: TGTGCCAGCAGCGTGGCGGCGACTCTAGCGAGAGTTGGCAATGAGCAGTTCTTC. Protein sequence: CASSVAATLARVGNEQFF.

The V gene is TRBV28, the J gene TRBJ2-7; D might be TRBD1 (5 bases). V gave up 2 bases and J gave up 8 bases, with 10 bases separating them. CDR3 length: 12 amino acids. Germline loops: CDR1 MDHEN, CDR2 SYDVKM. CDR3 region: CASSLRAGQQYF. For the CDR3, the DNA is TGTGCCAGCAGTTTAAGGGCAGGGCAGCAGTACTTC. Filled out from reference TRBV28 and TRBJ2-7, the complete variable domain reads DVKVTQSSRYLVKRTGEKVFLECVQDMDHENMFWYRQDPGLGLRLIYFSYDVKMKEKGDIPEGYSVSREKKERFSLILESASTNQTSMYLCASSLRAGQQYFGPGTRLTVT.

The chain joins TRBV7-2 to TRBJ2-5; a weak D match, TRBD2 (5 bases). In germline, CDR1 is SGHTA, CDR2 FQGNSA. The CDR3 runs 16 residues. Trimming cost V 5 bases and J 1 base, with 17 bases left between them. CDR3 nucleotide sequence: TGTGCCAGCAGCCCCCAGAGAGGGCAGGTCCAAGAGACCCAGTACTTC. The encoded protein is CASSPQRGQVQETQYF.

CDR3 coding DNA: TGTGCCACCAGTGACTCGGGGGAGGGTTACCCAGATACGCAGTATTTT. Encoded protein: CATSDSGEGYPDTQYF. The V call is TRBV24-1, the J call TRBJ2-3; 7 bases agree with TRBD2. CDR1 and CDR2 (germline): KGHDR, SFDVKD. The CDR3 covers 16 residues. J lost 4 bases, V lost 4 bases, and 10 bases had no gene match.

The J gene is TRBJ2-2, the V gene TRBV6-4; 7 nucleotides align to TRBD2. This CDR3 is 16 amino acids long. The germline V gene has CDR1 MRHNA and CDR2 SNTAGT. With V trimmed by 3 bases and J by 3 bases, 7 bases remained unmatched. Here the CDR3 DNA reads TGTGCCAGCAGTGAGATCTGCGGGGGAGACACCGGGGAGCTGTTTTTT. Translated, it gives CASSEICGGDTGELFF.

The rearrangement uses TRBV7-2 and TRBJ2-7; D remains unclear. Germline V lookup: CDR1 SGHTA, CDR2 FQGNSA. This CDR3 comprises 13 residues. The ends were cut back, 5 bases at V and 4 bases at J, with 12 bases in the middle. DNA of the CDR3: TGTGCCAGCAGCCCCGGTTGGCGGTACGAGCAGTACTTC. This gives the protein CASSPGWRYEQYF.

In DNA form, the CDR3 reads TGTGCCAGCAGCCTCTCCTCGGGCGGAGGATTTAATGAGCAGTTCTTC. It translates to CASSLSSGGGFNEQFF. This chain links TRBV7-2 with TRBJ2-1, with D perhaps matching TRBD2 (5 bases). Trimming cost V 5 bases and J 7 bases, with 21 bases left between them. The CDR3 runs 16 residues. CDR1 and CDR2 (germline): SGHTA, FQGNSA.

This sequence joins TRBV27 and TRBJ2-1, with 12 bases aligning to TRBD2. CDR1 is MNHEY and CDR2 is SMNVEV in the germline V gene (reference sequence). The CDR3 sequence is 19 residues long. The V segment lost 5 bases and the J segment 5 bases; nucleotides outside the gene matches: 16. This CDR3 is CASSQRPSGRAQVNNEQFF. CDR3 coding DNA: TGTGCCAGCAGTCAAAGACCTAGCGGGAGGGCTCAAGTGAACAATGAGCAGTTCTTC.

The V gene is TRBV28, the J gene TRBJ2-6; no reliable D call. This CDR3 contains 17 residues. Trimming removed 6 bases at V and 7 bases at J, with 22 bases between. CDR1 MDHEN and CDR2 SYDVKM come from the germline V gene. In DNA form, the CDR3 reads TGTGCCAGCAGATCCGCCCTAGGTACCGACTCCGCCAACGTCCTGACTTTC. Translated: CASRSALGTDSANVLTF.